The rows below give T cell receptor beta chains drawn from one sample of a study of cytomegalovirus exposure and HLA in healthy donors. Produced via immunoSEQ multiplex PCR; TCRdb's table is partial and in-frame only. The sample carries 150,000 to 180,000 clones, under 85% recorded once. What was sequenced was PBMCs. The receptors stem from a man younger than 35 in good health and CMV-seronegative. Both conserved end residues are part of each CDR3. Not every row has a clone size; where given, it reads once, few, many or a size class.

size	V	J	length	CDR3
NA	TRBV11-2	TRBJ1-1	16	CASTSWTANWDTEAFF
NA	TRBV28	TRBJ1-1	12	CASPEMNTEAFF
NA	TRBV7-2	TRBJ1-4	16	CASSSVSGTGDEKLFF
NA	TRBV29-1	TRBJ1-5	13	CSVGSGSNQPQHF
NA	TRBV27	TRBJ2-3	16	CANREDRSVSTDTQYF
NA	TRBV7-9	TRBJ1-6	14	CASSLAQNNSPLHF
NA	TRBV6-5	TRBJ2-3	13	CASSYSATGTQYF
few	TRBV6-5	TRBJ2-5	14	CASTVGVEGETQYF
NA	TRBV29-1	TRBJ2-7	15	CSVEEGQGDLYEQYF
NA	TRBV29-1	TRBJ2-2	13	CSVEDGTAGELFF
NA	TRBV5-6	TRBJ2-7	14	CASRKGTGLHEQYF
NA	TRBV6-5	TRBJ2-2	15	CASSSGQGYTGELFF
NA	TRBV7-8	TRBJ2-7	14	CASSLVPGSYEQYF
NA	TRBV25-1	TRBJ1-6	17	CASSRGPGSSYNSPLHF
NA	TRBV6-1	TRBJ1-3	15	CASSGQGMAGNTIYF
few	TRBV4-3	TRBJ1-2	15	CASSPKTVGAYGYTF
NA	TRBV5-1	TRBJ1-3	16	CASSSHNSPSGNTIYF
NA	TRBV20-1	TRBJ2-7	11	CSASPYYEQYF
NA	TRBV10-1	TRBJ2-5	15	CASSETSGVQETQYF
NA	TRBV4-1	TRBJ2-5	18	CASSRLPGGPGVQETQYF
NA	TRBV18	TRBJ2-5	13	CASSPRKQETQYF
NA	TRBV14	TRBJ1-4	13	CASSPEGGEKLFF
NA	TRBV6-5	TRBJ1-2	14	CASSYRGKGYGYTF
once	TRBV11-2	TRBJ2-1	12	CASRQTGGEQFF
NA	TRBV6-5	NA	14	CASSYSWASYEQYF
NA	TRBV19	TRBJ2-5	13	CASSISTVETQYF
few	TRBV9	TRBJ1-3	15	CASSVVAGSGNTIYF
NA	TRBV30	TRBJ1-5	15	CAWSLRDRVNQPQHF
NA	TRBV10-1	TRBJ1-1	13	CASSGHINTEAFF
NA	TRBV19	TRBJ1-2	15	CASSIDRAINYGYTF
NA	TRBV6-1	TRBJ1-3	13	CAAGVRGGNTIYF
NA	TRBV5-8	TRBJ1-2	14	CAGSERGRAFGYTF
NA	TRBV4-1	TRBJ1-1	14	CASSPTDLNTEASF
NA	TRBV29-1	TRBJ2-5	13	CSDDRASRETQYF
NA	TRBV18	TRBJ2-5	18	CASSPGLAGGTIQETQYF
NA	TRBV27	TRBJ1-1	17	CASSIPGQGAPGTEAFF
few	TRBV2	TRBJ1-5	14	CASSESGRNQPQHF
NA	TRBV7-9	TRBJ2-2	12	CASSLITGELFF
NA	TRBV5-1	TRBJ1-1	16	CASSLGSQTLNTEAFF
NA	TRBV7-2	TRBJ2-4	15	CASTEWGGAGNIQYF
NA	TRBV10-1	TRBJ1-2	13	CASSPGQGHGYTF
NA	TRBV19	TRBJ1-5	13	CASGDRSDQPQHF
NA	TRBV5-1	TRBJ1-4	15	CASSLVGATNEKLFF
NA	TRBV5-1	TRBJ1-2	14	CASSPKGYIYGYTF
once	TRBV10-3	TRBJ1-2	14	CAISGQGAINGYTF
NA	TRBV7-9	TRBJ1-5	16	CSSSPGQGRSNQPQHF
once	TRBV7-2	TRBJ2-2	16	CASSPLGQGAGGELFF
few	TRBV6-1	TRBJ2-2	14	CASTSSGDTGELFF